This entry lists 6 T cell receptor beta chains sequenced from one sample in a study of blood T cell repertoires in COVID-19. Sequencing was performed with immunoSEQ multiplex PCR; in TCRdb, only in-frame clones are kept and a portion is missing. Of 130,000 or so clones listed, 86% are singletons. The sequencing input was peripheral blood. Source of these receptors: a woman aged 60-75 years with acute or convalescent COVID-19.

This rearrangement joins TRBV19 to TRBJ2-1; a possible D gene is TRBD1 (6 bases). The V and J ends lost 3 bases and 7 bases respectively, with 10 bases between them. There are 13 residues in the CDR3. CDR1 and CDR2 (germline): LNHDA, SQIVND (reference sequence). The chain's CDR3 is CASSMIQGNEQFF. DNA for the CDR3: TGTGCCAGTAGTATGATACAGGGTAATGAGCAGTTCTTC.

The chain couples TRBV19 to TRBJ1-2; maybe TRBD1 (6 bases). The germline V and J ends were trimmed by 5 bases and 13 bases, with 20 bases remaining between them. Germline V lookup: CDR1 LNHDA, CDR2 SQIVND (reference sequence). The CDR3 is 13 amino acids. The CDR3 region is CASSLSGDTASTF. CDR3 coding DNA: TGTGCCAGTAGTCTCAGTGGGGACACTGCAAGCACCTTC.

This clone is termed medium-sized. J is TRBJ1-4 and V is TRBV5-1; D might be TRBD1 (5 bases). This CDR3 spans 16 amino acids. V lost 1 base and J 5 bases, leaving 15 bases between the germline ends. Germline V gene data show CDR1 as SGHRS and CDR2 as YFSETQ. CDR3 protein: CASSLFGTGGNEKLFF. The CDR3, as DNA: TGCGCCAGCAGCTTGTTCGGTACAGGAGGGAATGAAAAACTGTTTTTT. Variable domain in full (rest from reference TRBV5-1 and TRBJ1-4): KAGVTQTPRYLIKTRGQQVTLSCSPISGHRSVSWYQQTPGQGLQFLFEYFSETQRNKGNFPGRFSGRQFSNSRSEMNVSTLELGDSALYLCASSLFGTGGNEKLFFGSGTQLSVL.

The chain joins TRBV9 to TRBJ1-4, with 9 bases aligning to TRBD1. Germline V gene sequence: CDR1 SGDLS, CDR2 YYNGEE. V lost 3 bases to trimming and J lost 8 bases; unmatched junction nucleotides: 5. This CDR3 has 14 amino acids. Written as DNA, the CDR3 is TGTGCCAGCAGCGGGGGACAGGGTAGCGAAAAACTGTTTTTT. It is translated as CASSGGQGSEKLFF.

The rearrangement links TRBV4-3 to TRBJ1-2, with TRBD1 matching over 11 bases. The CDR3 length is 17 residues. The J segment lost 3 bases and the V segment lost 0 bases, leaving 6 bases of the junction unmatched. Germline lookup yields CDR1 LGHNA and CDR2 YSLEER. The CDR3: CASSQDPWTGGYYGYTF. The CDR3 region has the DNA TGCGCCAGCAGCCAAGACCCTTGGACAGGGGGCTACTATGGCTACACCTTC.

This clone was counted only a few times. The gene calls are TRBV28 and TRBJ2-5, with TRBD1 matching over 8 bases. Germline trimming cut 6 bases from V and 6 bases from J; bases unmatched to any gene: 9. Per germline, CDR1 MDHEN and CDR2 SYDVKM. This CDR3 is 14 amino acids long. The CDR3: CASRSTGGTKTQYF. In DNA, the CDR3 is TGTGCCAGCAGGTCCACAGGGGGTACAAAGACCCAGTACTTC.